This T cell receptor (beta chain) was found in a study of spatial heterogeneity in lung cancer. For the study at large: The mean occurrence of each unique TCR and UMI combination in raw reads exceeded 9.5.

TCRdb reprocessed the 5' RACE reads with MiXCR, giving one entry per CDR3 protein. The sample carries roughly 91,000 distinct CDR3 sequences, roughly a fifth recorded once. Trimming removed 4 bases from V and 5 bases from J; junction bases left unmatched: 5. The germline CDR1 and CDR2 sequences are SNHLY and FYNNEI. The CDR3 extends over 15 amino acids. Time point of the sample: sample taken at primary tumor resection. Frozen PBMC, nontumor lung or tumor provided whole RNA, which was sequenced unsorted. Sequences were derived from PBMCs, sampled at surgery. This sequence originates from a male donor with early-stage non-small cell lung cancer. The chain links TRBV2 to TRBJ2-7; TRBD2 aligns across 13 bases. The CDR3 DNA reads TGTGCCAGCAGTGCCGGACTAGCGGGAGCCAACGAGCAGTACTTC. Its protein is CASSAGLAGANEQYF.